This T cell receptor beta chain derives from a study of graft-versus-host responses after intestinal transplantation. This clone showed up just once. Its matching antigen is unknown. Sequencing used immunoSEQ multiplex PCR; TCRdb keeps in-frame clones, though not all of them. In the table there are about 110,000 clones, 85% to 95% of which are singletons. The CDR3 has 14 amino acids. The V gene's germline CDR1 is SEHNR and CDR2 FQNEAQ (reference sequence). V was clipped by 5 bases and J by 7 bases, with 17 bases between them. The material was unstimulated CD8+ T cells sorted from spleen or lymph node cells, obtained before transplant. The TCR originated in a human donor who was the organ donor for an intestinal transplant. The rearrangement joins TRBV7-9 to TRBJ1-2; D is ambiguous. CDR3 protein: CASSLSPQRLGYTF. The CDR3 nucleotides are TGTGCCAGCAGCCTCTCGCCCCAAAGGCTTGGCTACACCTTC.